The 27 T cell receptor beta chains below were found in one sample sequenced in a study of cytomegalovirus exposure and HLA in healthy donors. The study ran its PCR with 60 Vbeta and 13 Jbeta primers. The assay was immunoSEQ multiplex PCR, and TCRdb's table has in-frame clones only and misses some. The sample includes some 110,000 clones, 55% to 65% of them seen just once. Sequenced: PBMCs. The receptor source for this set is a woman aged 40 to 49 in good health and CMV-seropositive.

This rearrangement joins TRBV19 to TRBJ1-1; 7 bases match TRBD1. The V and J ends lost 4 bases and 2 bases, in that order; junction bases with no gene match: 7. The CDR3 runs to 15 residues. Germline V gives CDR1 LNHDA, CDR2 SQIVND (reference sequence). CDR3 region: CASSRAQGGNTEAFF. The CDR3 region has the DNA TGTGCCAGTAGTAGAGCCCAGGGGGGAAACACTGAAGCTTTCTTT.

The chain has TRBV2 and TRBJ2-2; perhaps TRBD2 as D (7 bases). Between the trimmed V and J ends, which lost 1 base and 3 bases, there was a span of 12 bases. Germline V gene lookup returns CDR1 SNHLY and CDR2 FYNNEI. CDR3 length equals 16 residues. This CDR3 reads CASSEGGREHTGELFF. In DNA, the CDR3 is TGTGCCAGCAGTGAAGGGGGGCGGGAGCACACCGGGGAGCTGTTTTTT.

This rearrangement joins TRBV28 to TRBJ2-5, with D possibly TRBD1 on 6 matching bases. This CDR3 is 13 amino acids long. The V and J ends lost 7 bases and 4 bases respectively, with 13 bases between them. Germline loops: CDR1 MDHEN, CDR2 SYDVKM. The CDR3: CASTKQGLETQYF. The DNA for the CDR3 is TGTGCCAGCACCAAACAGGGCCTAGAGACCCAGTACTTC.

The chain joins TRBV5-8 to TRBJ1-2; possible D gene TRBD1, 6 bases. CDR1 is SGHTS, CDR2 YDEGEE, per germline. Trimming shortened V by 5 bases and J by 7 bases, and 30 bases separated the two germline ends. The CDR3 is 18 amino acids. This CDR3 is CASRARGQGRSGMLGYTF. The CDR3 coding sequence is TGTGCCAGCAGGGCTCGTGGGCAGGGGCGATCGGGTATGCTTGGCTACACCTTC.

V gene TRBV5-6 combines with J gene TRBJ2-7; 11 bases are a match to TRBD2. V dropped 4 bases and J dropped 2; count of bases not matched to a gene: 8. CDR1 is SGHDT, CDR2 YYEEEE, per germline. The CDR3 has 16 amino acids. CDR3 sequence (DNA): TGTGCCAGCAGCGGCAAGGGACTAGCGGATGCCTACGAGCAGTACTTC. Its protein is CASSGKGLADAYEQYF.

Only a few counts were recorded for this clone. The rearrangement uses TRBV27 and TRBJ2-7, with 8 nucleotides matching TRBD1. CDR3 size: 16 residues. Germline-derived CDR1 and CDR2 are MNHEY and SMNVEV (reference sequence). The V and J ends lost 6 bases and 2 bases, in that order; junction bases with no gene match: 12. The CDR3 sequence is CASRYQTGAGTYEQYF. CDR3 in DNA: TGTGCCAGCAGATACCAGACAGGGGCGGGTACCTACGAGCAGTACTTC.

This rearrangement joins TRBV27 to TRBJ2-5; 7 bases match TRBD1. The assigned J gene may be wrong: the sequence end matches TRBJ2-7 better. Germline CDR1 and CDR2: MNHEY and SMNVEV (reference sequence). This CDR3 has 14 amino acids. DNA for the CDR3: TGTGCCAGCAGTTTATCCGCACAGGGGAACGAGCAGTACTTC. This sequence encodes CASSLSAQGNEQYF.

This clone is a singleton in its sample. The rearrangement joins TRBV28 to TRBJ2-7, with D possibly matching TRBD2 (5 bases). Trimming pared 3 bases from V and 0 bases from J, leaving 9 bases between. The germline CDR1 and CDR2 sequences are MDHEN and SYDVKM. The CDR3 contains 14 residues. The chain's CDR3 is CASSFAGGSYEQYF. CDR3 nucleotides: TGTGCCAGCAGTTTCGCGGGCGGCTCCTACGAGCAGTACTTC.

This clone was recorded a few times. The rearrangement uses TRBV5-4 and TRBJ2-1; TRBD2 aligns across 13 bases. This CDR3 has 18 residues. V was pared by 3 bases and J by 8 bases, with 14 bases of the junction left unmatched. CDR1 and CDR2 from the germline V gene are SGHNT and YYREEE (reference sequence). The CDR3 is CASSSRTSGSLGGDEQFF. CDR3 DNA sequence: TGTGCCAGCAGCTCCCGGACTAGCGGGAGCTTAGGTGGCGATGAGCAGTTCTTC.

The rearrangement joins TRBV27 to TRBJ2-2; 9 bases are shared with TRBD2. Germline trimming cut 2 bases from V and 1 base from J; bases unmatched to any gene: 8. The CDR3 length is 18 residues. Germline CDR1 is MNHEY and CDR2 is SMNVEV (reference sequence). CDR3 nucleotides: TGTGCCAGCAGTTTAAAAGTTCAACTAGCGGGGAACACCGGGGAGCTGTTTTTT. Its protein is CASSLKVQLAGNTGELFF.

The V and J genes are TRBV7-8 and TRBJ2-7; perhaps TRBD1 as D (6 bases). V was pared by 1 base and J by 0 bases, with 13 bases between. Germline CDR1 SGHVS, CDR2 FQNEAQ. The CDR3 sequence is 16 residues long. This CDR3 is CASSLVIRGGSYEQYF. CDR3 DNA sequence: TGTGCCAGCAGCTTAGTAATCCGAGGGGGCTCCTACGAGCAGTACTTC.

This clone was counted a few times. V is TRBV5-4 and J is TRBJ1-2; 8 nucleotides line up with TRBD1. Per the germline V gene, CDR1 is SGHNT and CDR2 is YYREEE (reference sequence). This CDR3 has 14 amino acids. Trimming took 4 bases from V and 8 from J; bases not matched to a gene: 10. The CDR3 nucleotides read TGTGCCAGCAGCCTACAGGGGGTGACGCGAGGCTACACCTTC. Translation gives CASSLQGVTRGYTF.

The chain couples TRBV2 to TRBJ1-5; TRBD1 is a possible D gene (5 bases). V lost 0 bases to trimming and J lost 6 bases, with 12 bases between them. This CDR3 spans 15 amino acids. Germline V gives CDR1 SNHLY, CDR2 FYNNEI. As DNA, the CDR3 is TGTGCCAGCAGTGAAGCGCCAGGGATCGGTCAGCCCCAGCATTTT. Protein sequence: CASSEAPGIGQPQHF. Filled out from reference TRBV2 and TRBJ1-5, the complete variable domain reads EPEVTQTPSHQVTQMGQEVILRCVPISNHLYFYWYRQILGQKVEFLVSFYNNEISEKSEIFDDQFSVERPDGSNFTLKIRSTKLEDSAMYFCASSEAPGIGQPQHFGDGTRLSIL.

The V call is TRBV4-3, the J call TRBJ2-4; possible D gene TRBD1, 5 bases. CDR1 is LGHNA and CDR2 is YSLEER in the germline V gene. The CDR3 consists of 15 residues. V was clipped by 3 bases and J by 5 bases, with 14 bases between them. For the CDR3, the DNA is TGCGCCAGCAGCCACAGTACTAAAGGGGAAAACATTCAGTACTTC. Translating it yields CASSHSTKGENIQYF.

The chain joins TRBV6-5 to TRBJ1-6; no clear D gene. The V gene lost 7 bases and the J gene lost 0 bases, with 7 bases spanning the gap. The germline V gene has CDR1 MNHEY and CDR2 SVGAGI. This CDR3 has 14 residues. The CDR3 region has the DNA TGTGCCAGCACCTCTAGCTCCTATAATTCACCCCTCCACTTT. As protein: CASTSSSYNSPLHF.

This chain connects TRBV13 to TRBJ2-2, with 13 bases lining up with TRBD2. V shed 5 bases and J 5 bases; nucleotides not matched to a gene: 11. CDR3 length: 18 residues. Germline V CDR1 and CDR2: PRHDT, FYEKMQ (reference sequence). CDR3 sequence reads: CASSIIGLAGAFTGELFF. In DNA, the CDR3 is TGTGCCAGCAGCATTATCGGACTAGCGGGAGCGTTTACCGGGGAGCTGTTTTTT.

This clone has just a few counts. The genes are TRBV20-1 and TRBJ1-1, with D unclear. This CDR3 has 11 residues. The germline CDR1 and CDR2 sequences are DFQATT and SNEGSKA (reference sequence). Trimming cost V 3 bases and J 5 bases, with 7 bases left between them. For the CDR3, the DNA is TGCAGTGCTAGGAGCGAGACTGAAGCTTTCTTT. Translating it yields CSARSETEAFF.

This clone occurred a few times. The chain combines TRBV11-2 with TRBJ2-2; 14 nucleotides match TRBD2. V was pared by 5 bases and J by 1 base, with 6 bases of the junction left unmatched. The germline gives CDR1 SGHAT, CDR2 FQNNGV. This CDR3 is 18 amino acids long. CDR3 sequence (DNA): TGTGCCAGCAGCCAGAGTGGACTAGCGGGAGGGAACACCGGGGAGCTGTTTTTT. It codes for CASSQSGLAGGNTGELFF.

A note on this clone: The junction departs from the called germline gene at one end, perhaps through a read error. The gene calls are TRBV7-9 and TRBJ1-2; D call uncertain. The CDR3 covers 11 residues. The germline CDR1 and CDR2 sequences are SEHNR and FQNEAQ (reference sequence). This chain's CDR3 is CSSNDPGGYTF. Written as DNA, the CDR3 is TGTTCCAGCAACGATCCGGGGGGCTACACCTTC.

The chain combines TRBV28 with TRBJ2-7; 7 bases line up with TRBD2. Trimming at V came to 5 bases and at J to 3 bases, leaving 4 bases not matched to a gene. Looked up from germline, CDR1 is MDHEN and CDR2 is SYDVKM. The CDR3 has 13 amino acids. CDR3: CASSRGVDYEQYF. As DNA, the CDR3 is TGTGCCAGCAGTCGGGGGGTGGACTACGAGCAGTACTTC. Combining the CDR3 with reference TRBV28 and TRBJ2-7 gives the whole variable domain DVKVTQSSRYLVKRTGEKVFLECVQDMDHENMFWYRQDPGLGLRLIYFSYDVKMKEKGDIPEGYSVSREKKERFSLILESASTNQTSMYLCASSRGVDYEQYFGPGTRLTVT.

The J gene is TRBJ1-2, the V gene TRBV7-9; TRBD1 aligns across 11 bases. CDR3 length: 14 amino acids. The V segment lost 5 bases and the J segment 8 bases; nucleotides outside the gene matches: 7. Germline lookup yields CDR1 SEHNR and CDR2 FQNEAQ (reference sequence). CDR3 protein: CASSPLGQGDGYTF. DNA for the CDR3: TGTGCCAGCAGCCCTTTGGGACAGGGGGACGGCTACACCTTC. Looking up the rest from reference TRBV7-9 and TRBJ1-2 gives the full variable domain: DTGVSQNPRHKITKRGQNVTFRCDPISEHNRLYWYRQTLGQGPEFLTYFQNEAQLEKSRLLSDRFSAERPKGSFSTLEIQRTEQGDSAMYLCASSPLGQGDGYTFGSGTRLTVV.

The V gene is TRBV14, the J gene TRBJ2-5; 14 bases are shared with TRBD2. The CDR3 spans 16 residues. The ends lost 7 bases at V and 2 bases at J; junction bases unmatched: 6. In germline, CDR1 is SGHDN, CDR2 FVKESK. CDR3 bases: TGTGCCAGCAACACTGGACTAGCGGGAGGACAAGAGACCCAGTACTTC. Translating it yields CASNTGLAGGQETQYF.

In this sample, this clone turned up a few times. The CDR3 DNA follows: TGTGCCAGCAGCCCTCAGGTAGCGGGAGGATCCCACGAGCAGTACTTC. This codes for CASSPQVAGGSHEQYF. The chain uses TRBV7-6 and TRBJ2-7, with 10 bases aligning to TRBD2. CDR1 is SGHVS, CDR2 FNYEAQ, per germline. V trimming: 5 bases; J trimming: 5 bases; junction bases outside the gene matches: 12. CDR3 size: 16 residues.

The gene calls are TRBV19 and TRBJ2-2, with D possibly being TRBD2 (6 bases). The CDR3 length is 16 residues. Germline CDR1 reads LNHDA; CDR2 reads SQIVND (reference sequence). V lost 7 bases and J lost 4, with 19 bases in between. The CDR3 region is CASKRLSGAGTGELFF. The CDR3 nucleotides read TGTGCCAGTAAAAGGCTTAGCGGAGCGGGCACCGGGGAGCTGTTTTTT. Combining the CDR3 with reference TRBV19 and TRBJ2-2 gives the whole variable domain DGGITQSPKYLFRKEGQNVTLSCEQNLNHDAMYWYRQDPGQGLRLIYYSQIVNDFQKGDIAEGYSVSREKKESFPLTVTSAQKNPTAFYLCASKRLSGAGTGELFFGEGSRLTVL.

The V call is TRBV4-2, the J call TRBJ2-1; D is uncertain. This CDR3 has 18 residues. Germline CDR1 and CDR2: LGHNA and YNFKEQ. The V and J ends lost 0 bases and 0 bases respectively, with 15 bases between them. The CDR3 DNA reads as TGTGCCAGCAGCCAAGAGAACGTCGCGGCCAGCTCCTACAATGAGCAGTTCTTC. It encodes CASSQENVAASSYNEQFF.

J is TRBJ1-1 and V is TRBV5-1; D is unresolved. V lost 4 bases and J lost 4, with 11 bases in between. The CDR3 runs 13 residues. CDR1 and CDR2 from the germline V gene are SGHRS and YFSETQ. DNA for the CDR3: TGCGCCAGCAGCATGGGCGTTGGCACTGAAGCTTTCTTT. Residues: CASSMGVGTEAFF.

CDR3 nucleotides: TGCGCCAGCAGCGCCCCAGGGGCGCTTACTGAAGCTTTCTTT. This codes for CASSAPGALTEAFF. V gene TRBV5-1 combines with J gene TRBJ1-1; weak D call: TRBD1 (6 bases). The CDR3 consists of 14 residues. Per germline, CDR1 SGHRS and CDR2 YFSETQ. V lost 4 bases, J lost 5 bases, and 15 bases lay in between.